This T cell receptor beta chain comes out of a study of CD8 T cells in Susac syndrome. Relapsing-remitting disease, either stable or active, was present in the treatment-naive patients who were the multiple sclerosis controls. Random hexamers were used to reverse transcribe an amount of about 0.45 to 1 ug RNA. TCRdb passed the immunoSEQ multiplex PCR reads through MiXCR, listing each CDR3 protein once. The sample holds around 300,000 distinct CDR3 sequences, around 90% seen once. The V end was cut by 4 bases, the J end by 4 bases, with 15 bases between. This CDR3 has 14 residues. Per the germline V gene, CDR1 is SGHRS and CDR2 is YFSETQ.

The clonotype was recovered from a human donor with multiple sclerosis. This chain links TRBV5-1 with TRBJ2-7; tentatively, D is TRBD1 or TRBD2 (5 bases each). The sequenced material came from CD4+ T cells from PBMCs. CDR3 sequence (DNA): TGCGCCAGCAGCCGGATGGGACGGCAGTACGAGCAGTACTTC. Translating gives CASSRMGRQYEQYF.